This TCR beta chain was identified during a study of cytomegalovirus exposure and HLA in healthy donors (dated by TCRdb to about 2017). Turning to the overall study: According to an earlier analysis of several hundred of the donors, 150 million to 200 million T cells yielded some 110 million unique TCR beta sequences and 276 Gb of sequence data. Among roughly 400 genotyped donors of the cohort, an average of approximately 200,000 unique TCR beta nucleotide sequences was sequenced per donor, of which about 19% were non-productive. Of the roughly 390 genotyped donors, roughly 80% fell in the genetic ancestry cluster associated with self-reported Caucasian donors. All discovery cohort repertoires had been generated on a single sequencing platform. In addition to the first cohort of roughly 670 subjects, a separate validation cohort of 120 different subjects was used. Class I and class II HLA loci were covered by the typing at four-digit resolution. The study was designed to test whether signatures of past pathogen exposure could be identified by cataloging public T cell receptors. The T cell repertoires of under 700 subjects were profiled by immunosequencing and related to cytomegalovirus serostatus. To predict cytomegalovirus infection status, the study combined high-throughput TCR immunosequencing, statistical association of individual TCRs with disease status, and machine learning. The number of donors typed differed by locus, with about 629-630 for A, B, C, DRB1 and DQB1, approximately 500 for DQA1, under 610 for DPA1, and approximately 470 for DPB1. Donor age, sex, ethnicity and CMV serostatus were compiled alongside the repertoire data. An early release covering about 600 HLA-typed donors comprised 250 to 350 gigabases of sequencing data and approximately 85 million unique TCR sequences. In an earlier analysis of 587 of the donors, high-throughput TCR beta sequencing was used to judge whether each TCR beta V gene segment behaved as functional or pseudogenic. A later analysis re-analyzed previously published TCR beta repertoires from 650 to 800 donors and added high-resolution HLA genotyping to study TCR occurrence patterns. Genome-wide SNP genotypes for about 60% of the roughly 700 donors were used in a later genetic analysis, which treated that subset as a discovery cohort. The later analysis used no new phenotypic data to find candidate immune exposures, relying instead on TCR beta sequences and their occurrence across donors. Because of strong linkage in the cohort, a few DR-DQ haplotypes were treated as single units for association and clustering. Broad study findings and their caveats: V-gene and J-gene trimming of TCR beta chains was associated with a missense DCLRE1C variant in a later genetic analysis, and the association was replicated in an independent cohort. Broadly in line with IMGT annotations, most TCR beta V segments showed up in productive rearrangements about 87% or about 30% of the time in an earlier analysis of 587 of the donors. According to a later analysis, parvovirus B19, influenza, CMV and Epstein-Barr virus appeared linked to several top co-occurrence clusters. Compared with equally common non-associated chains, HLA-associated TCR beta chains in a later analysis were more clonally expanded and had lower generation probabilities. Because HLA typing was unavailable for some donors at each locus, only the typed subset was used in association tests. Correlated functional status among segregating V segments might be attributable to linkage disequilibrium, but an unknown experimental factor could not be ruled out. A later analysis found that TCR association rates varied across HLA loci, with DRB1 alleles showing the most associated TCRs and HLA-C alleles the fewest. Because counts were too low, more than 15 rarely observed V segments, including chromosome 9 orphons, were left out of the earlier analysis of about 620 of the donors. The presence/absence analyses assumed that sequencing depth was roughly uniform across donors, and that assumption may not be true. In both the original and validation cohorts, the classifier was reported to diagnose cytomegalovirus status with high specificity and sensitivity. According to a later analysis, most CMV-associated TCR beta chains appeared to be HLA-restricted, and the HLA associations seemed to be driven largely by CMV exposure. A further reported finding was that TCR beta sequences accurately predicted the HLA-A and HLA-B alleles for most subjects in the first cohort. In vitro tests confirmed that a few of the cytomegalovirus-associated TCR beta chains recognize cytomegalovirus antigens. The only immune exposure information available for the cohort was CMV serostatus. When HLA alleles, especially DR and DQ, strongly co-occurred, attributing TCR associations to individual alleles was difficult. A group of highly shared sequence variants was considered likely to be a technical artifact of the sequencing pipeline. The study listed 150 to 200 TCR beta chains as associated with cytomegalovirus. The cohort was sequenced for TCR beta chains only, and without alpha or paired-chain data the features that could be detected were limited. Some IMGT-functional V segments, including TRBV6-2 and TRBV6-3, could not be told apart with the 87-base-pair reads, so those segments were excluded. Across donors, most TCR sequences were observed very rarely, whereas some public TCRs were present in many individuals. It was suggested by the authors that the approach could potentially be generalized to other disease states and immunological phenotypes. A later genetic analysis reported fewer N-insertions in productive TCRs among donors in an Asian-associated ancestry cluster than the roughly 640-donor mean. Specific HLA alleles were associated with 15,000 to 20,000 TCR beta sequences at a false discovery rate of 0.05 in a later analysis.

The cohort consisted of 650 to 850 healthy bone marrow donors. At the time of sampling, every cohort member was nominally healthy, though immune exposures that went unrecorded were likely present. The donor tested CMV seronegative, placing the donor among the 350 or so seronegative members of the cohort. Each donor provided a peripheral blood sample, and peripheral blood mononuclear cells were used for TCR beta sequencing. Genomic DNA extraction from the blood cell samples was performed with the Qiagen DNeasy Blood Extraction Kit. CDR1 and CDR2 are drawn from the germline V gene: SGHRS, YFSETQ. Taken from cysteine to phenylalanine, the CDR3 has 16 residues. CDR3 DNA is the only sequence kept; it has 48 bases, read in frame from the first base. The germline V and J ends show losses of 0 bases and 2 bases respectively, and no gene match explains 2 bases of the junction. As for this clone: Its antigen remains undetermined. Base qualities were left out, and no much larger clone turns up one base away.

Library preparation used the immunoSEQ multiplex PCR assay. A mixture of 60 forward primers for TCR Vbeta segments and 13 reverse primers for TCR Jbeta segments was used in the multiplex PCR. A multiplex PCR assay on genomic DNA amplified the CDR3 region of rearranged TCR beta genes. Amplified TCR beta libraries were sequenced as 87-base-pair reads on the Illumina HiSeq System. Per the authors' processing: A later analysis counted about 80 million unique TCR beta chains across the 700 or so repertoires, and some 11 million of these chains were shared by at least two donors. A nearest-neighbor algorithm error-corrected the raw reads and collapsed the reads into unique sequences, merging closely related sequences to remove PCR and sequencing errors. CDR3 sequences were aligned to IMGT reference sequences to assign V, D and J gene segments. For a sequence to be retained, a match of at least six nucleotides was required to both a V gene segment and a J gene segment. A rearrangement was called productive if the CDR3 had no stop codons and remained in frame with V and J, and every other rearrangement was called non-productive. CDR3 was defined according to IMGT convention as the region running from the second conserved V-encoded cysteine to the conserved J-encoded phenylalanine. The earlier analysis of about 500 of the donors excluded sequences that lacked an unambiguous match to a single V gene segment. In an earlier analysis of 587 of the donors, V segments were called functional above 56.7% productive rearrangements and were called segregating when the between-donor standard deviation exceeded 5%. A statistical classification framework was developed to diagnose cytomegalovirus status using the catalog of TCR beta chain sequences. In a later analysis, TCR nucleotide sequences were compared against IMGT/GENE-DB human TR gene sequences so that V and J genes could be assigned. A later analysis assigned CDR3 sequences and most-parsimonious VDJ recombination scenarios with the TCRdist pipeline. In a later analysis, each TCR beta chain was defined by its CDR3 amino acid sequence together with its V-gene family, and reads without a unique V-gene family were excluded. As a way to deal with suspected cross-contamination and a sequencing artifact, a later analysis dropped 592 nucleotide sequences that were highly shared and had low generation probability. A later analysis calculated a clonal expansion index for each public chain from normalized within-repertoire ranks of inferred template counts. In a later analysis, generation probabilities were computed using a VDJ recombination model fitted to out-of-frame rearrangements, and the results were checked against IGoR. A later analysis scored TCR-TCR, TCR-HLA and TCR-CMV co-occurrence with hypergeometric tests, applying a repertoire-size bias correction to TCR pairs. To estimate false discovery rates, a later analysis permuted the HLA or CMV assignments 20 times. In a later analysis, co-occurring TCRs were grouped with DBSCAN, and TCRdist sequence similarity was added when clustering was performed within HLA-allele-positive subsets. Repertoires with fewer than 30,000 or more than 120,000 public chains were left out of co-occurrence clustering, as were a handful of repertoires with anomalous nucleotide sharing. TCRdb provides this immuneACCESS table in a form limited to in-frame rearrangements. Some clones are lacking; in checked studies, under half of them reflect an unresolved V gene, and why the rest are absent is not known. The V and J calls and clone size were taken over from that table, and D and trimming were inferred from the DNA. In this sample the table shows more than 80,000 clones, around 80% of which occur a single time. About 3.6% of the sample rests with the top ten.

The chain links TRBV5-1 with TRBJ2-3; TRBD1 agrees with 11 junctional bases. Sequenced material: PBMCs. The source is a man in his 60s in good health and CMV-seronegative. In nucleotides, the sequence is TGCGCCAGCAGCTTGGGGACAGGGGGCGACACAGATACGCAGTATTTT. Its protein is CASSLGTGGDTDTQYF.